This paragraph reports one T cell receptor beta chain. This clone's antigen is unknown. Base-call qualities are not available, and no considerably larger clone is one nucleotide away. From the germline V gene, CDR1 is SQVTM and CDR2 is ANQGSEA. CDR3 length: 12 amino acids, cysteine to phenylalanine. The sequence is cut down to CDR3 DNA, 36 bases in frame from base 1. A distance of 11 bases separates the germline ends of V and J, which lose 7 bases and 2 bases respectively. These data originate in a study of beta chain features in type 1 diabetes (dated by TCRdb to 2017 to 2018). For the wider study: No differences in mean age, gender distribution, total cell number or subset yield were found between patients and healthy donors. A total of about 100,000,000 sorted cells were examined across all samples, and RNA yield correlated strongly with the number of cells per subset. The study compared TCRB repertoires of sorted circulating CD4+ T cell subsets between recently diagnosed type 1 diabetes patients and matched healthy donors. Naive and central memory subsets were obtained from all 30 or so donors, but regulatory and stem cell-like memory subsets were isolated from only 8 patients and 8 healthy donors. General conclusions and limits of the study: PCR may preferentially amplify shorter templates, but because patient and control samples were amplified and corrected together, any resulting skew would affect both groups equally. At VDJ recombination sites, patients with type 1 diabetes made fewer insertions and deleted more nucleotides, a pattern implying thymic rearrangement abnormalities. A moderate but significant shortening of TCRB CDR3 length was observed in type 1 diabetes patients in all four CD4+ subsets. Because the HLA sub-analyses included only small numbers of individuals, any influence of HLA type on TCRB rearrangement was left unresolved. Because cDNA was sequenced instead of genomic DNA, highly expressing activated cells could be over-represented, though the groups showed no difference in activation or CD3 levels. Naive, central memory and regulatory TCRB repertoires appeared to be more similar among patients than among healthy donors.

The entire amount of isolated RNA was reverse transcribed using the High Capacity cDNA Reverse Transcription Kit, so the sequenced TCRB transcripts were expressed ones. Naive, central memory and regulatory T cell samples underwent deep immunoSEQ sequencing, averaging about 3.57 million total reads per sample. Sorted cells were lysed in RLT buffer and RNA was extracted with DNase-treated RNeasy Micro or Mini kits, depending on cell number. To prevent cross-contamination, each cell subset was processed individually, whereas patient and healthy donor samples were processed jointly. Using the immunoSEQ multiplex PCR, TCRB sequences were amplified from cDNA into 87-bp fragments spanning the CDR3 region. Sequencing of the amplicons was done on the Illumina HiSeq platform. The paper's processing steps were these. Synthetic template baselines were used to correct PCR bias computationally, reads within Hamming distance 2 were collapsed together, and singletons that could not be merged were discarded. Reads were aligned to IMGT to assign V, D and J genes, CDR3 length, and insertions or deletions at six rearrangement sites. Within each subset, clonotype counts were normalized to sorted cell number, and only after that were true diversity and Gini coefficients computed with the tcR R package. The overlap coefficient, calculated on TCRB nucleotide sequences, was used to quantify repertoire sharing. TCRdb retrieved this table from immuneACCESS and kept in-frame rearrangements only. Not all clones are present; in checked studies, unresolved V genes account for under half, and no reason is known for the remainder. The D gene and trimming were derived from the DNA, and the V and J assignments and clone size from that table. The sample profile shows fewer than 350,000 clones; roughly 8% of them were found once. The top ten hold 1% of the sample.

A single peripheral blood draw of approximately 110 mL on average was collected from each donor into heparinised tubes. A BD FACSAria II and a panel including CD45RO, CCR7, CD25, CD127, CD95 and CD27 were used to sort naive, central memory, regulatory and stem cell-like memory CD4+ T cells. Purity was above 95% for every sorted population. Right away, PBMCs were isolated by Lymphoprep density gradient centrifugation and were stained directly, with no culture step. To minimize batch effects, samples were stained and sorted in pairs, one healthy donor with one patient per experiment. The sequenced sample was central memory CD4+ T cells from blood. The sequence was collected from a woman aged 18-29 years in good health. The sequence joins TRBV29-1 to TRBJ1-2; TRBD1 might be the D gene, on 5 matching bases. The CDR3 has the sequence CSATASNYGYTF. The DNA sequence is TGCAGCGCGACAGCCTCGAACTATGGCTACACCTTC.